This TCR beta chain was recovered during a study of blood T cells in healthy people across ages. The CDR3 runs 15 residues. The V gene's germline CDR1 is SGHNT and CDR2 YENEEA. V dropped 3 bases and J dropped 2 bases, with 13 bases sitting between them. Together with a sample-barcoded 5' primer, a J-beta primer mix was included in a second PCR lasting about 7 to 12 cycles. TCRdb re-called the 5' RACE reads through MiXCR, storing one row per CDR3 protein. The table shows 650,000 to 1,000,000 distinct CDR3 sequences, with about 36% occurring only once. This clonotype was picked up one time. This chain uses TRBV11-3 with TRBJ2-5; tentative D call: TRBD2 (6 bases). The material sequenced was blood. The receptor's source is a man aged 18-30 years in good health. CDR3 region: CASSFGGIGQETQYF. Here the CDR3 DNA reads TGTGCCAGCAGCTTTGGCGGGATTGGTCAAGAGACCCAGTACTTC.